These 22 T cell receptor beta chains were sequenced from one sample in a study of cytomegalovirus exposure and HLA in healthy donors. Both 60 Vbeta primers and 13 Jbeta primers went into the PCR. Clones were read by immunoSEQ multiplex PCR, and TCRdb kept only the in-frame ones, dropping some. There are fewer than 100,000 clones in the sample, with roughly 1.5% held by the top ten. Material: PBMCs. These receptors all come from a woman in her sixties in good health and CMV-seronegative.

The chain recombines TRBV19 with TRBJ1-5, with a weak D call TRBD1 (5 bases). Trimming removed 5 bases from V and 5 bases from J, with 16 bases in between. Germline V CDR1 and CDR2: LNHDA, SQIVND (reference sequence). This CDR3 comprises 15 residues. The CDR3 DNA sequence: TGTGCCAGTAGTTCCATAGGGACTTGGGATCAGCCCCAGCATTTT. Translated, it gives CASSSIGTWDQPQHF. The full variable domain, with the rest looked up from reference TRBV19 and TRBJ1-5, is DGGITQSPKYLFRKEGQNVTLSCEQNLNHDAMYWYRQDPGQGLRLIYYSQIVNDFQKGDIAEGYSVSREKKESFPLTVTSAQKNPTAFYLCASSSIGTWDQPQHFGDGTRLSIL.

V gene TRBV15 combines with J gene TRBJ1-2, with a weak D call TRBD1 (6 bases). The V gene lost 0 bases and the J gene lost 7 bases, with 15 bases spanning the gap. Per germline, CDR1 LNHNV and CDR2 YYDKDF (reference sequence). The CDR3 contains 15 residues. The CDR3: CATSREQGFSGGYTF. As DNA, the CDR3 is TGTGCCACCAGCAGAGAACAGGGATTCTCGGGTGGCTACACCTTC.

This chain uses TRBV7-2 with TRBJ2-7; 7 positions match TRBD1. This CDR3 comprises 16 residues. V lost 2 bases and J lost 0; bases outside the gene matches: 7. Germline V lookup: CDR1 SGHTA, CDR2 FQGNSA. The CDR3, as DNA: TGTGCCAGCAGCTTAACCCGAGACAGGGTCTCCTACGAGCAGTACTTC. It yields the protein CASSLTRDRVSYEQYF.

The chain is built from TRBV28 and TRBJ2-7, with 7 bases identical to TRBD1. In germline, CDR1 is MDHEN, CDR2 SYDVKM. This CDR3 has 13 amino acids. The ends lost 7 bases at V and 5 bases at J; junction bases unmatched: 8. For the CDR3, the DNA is TGTGCCAGCACCTCGACAGGGTCCCACGAGCAGTACTTC. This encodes CASTSTGSHEQYF.

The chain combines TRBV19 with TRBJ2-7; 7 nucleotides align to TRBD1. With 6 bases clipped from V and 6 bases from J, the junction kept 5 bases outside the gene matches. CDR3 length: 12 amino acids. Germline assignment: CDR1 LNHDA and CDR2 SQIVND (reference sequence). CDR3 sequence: CASSPTGTEQYF. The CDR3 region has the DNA TGTGCCAGTAGCCCGACAGGGACCGAGCAGTACTTC.

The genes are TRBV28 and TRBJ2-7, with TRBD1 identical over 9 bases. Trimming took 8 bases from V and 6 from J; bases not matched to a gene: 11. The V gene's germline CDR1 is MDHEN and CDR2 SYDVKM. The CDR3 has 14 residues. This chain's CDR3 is CASSAGTGLSEQYF. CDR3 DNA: TGTGCCAGCTCAGCCGGGACAGGGTTAAGCGAGCAGTACTTC.

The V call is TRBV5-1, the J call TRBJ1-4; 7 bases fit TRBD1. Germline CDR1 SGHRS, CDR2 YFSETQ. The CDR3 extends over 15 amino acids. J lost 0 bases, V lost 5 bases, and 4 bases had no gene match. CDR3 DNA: TGCGCCAGCAGTACTGGACAGGCAACTAATGAAAAACTGTTTTTT. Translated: CASSTGQATNEKLFF.

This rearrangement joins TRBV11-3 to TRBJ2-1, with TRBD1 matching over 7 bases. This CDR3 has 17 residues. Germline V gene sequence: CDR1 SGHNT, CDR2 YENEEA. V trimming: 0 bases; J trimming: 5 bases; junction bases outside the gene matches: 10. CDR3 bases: TGTGCCAGCAGCTTAGATCAATTCAGGGGGTTGAACAATGAGCAGTTCTTC. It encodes CASSLDQFRGLNNEQFF.

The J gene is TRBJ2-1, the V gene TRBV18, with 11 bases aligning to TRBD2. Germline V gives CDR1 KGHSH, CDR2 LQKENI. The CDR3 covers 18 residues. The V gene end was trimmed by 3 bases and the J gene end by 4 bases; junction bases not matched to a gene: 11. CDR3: CASSPLGLAVMFYNEQFF. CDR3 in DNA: TGTGCCAGCTCACCCCTGGGACTAGCGGTTATGTTTTACAATGAGCAGTTCTTC.

The CDR3 nucleotides read TGTGCCAGCAGCCCCGGGGGGGCTAATGAAAAACTGTTTTTT. Translating it yields CASSPGGANEKLFF. V usage is TRBV4-2 and J usage is TRBJ1-4, with D perhaps matching TRBD1 (5 bases). The V and J ends lost 4 bases and 3 bases respectively, with 9 bases between them. Looked up from germline, CDR1 is LGHNA and CDR2 is YNFKEQ. The CDR3 spans 14 residues.

DNA of the CDR3: TGTGCCAGCAGTTTGCTAGAACGGATTAACTATGGCTACACCTTC. Translating gives CASSLLERINYGYTF. The chain links TRBV28 to TRBJ1-2; D remains unclear. The CDR3 has 15 amino acids. Trimming pared 3 bases from V and 1 base from J, leaving 12 bases between. Germline V gene lookup returns CDR1 MDHEN and CDR2 SYDVKM.

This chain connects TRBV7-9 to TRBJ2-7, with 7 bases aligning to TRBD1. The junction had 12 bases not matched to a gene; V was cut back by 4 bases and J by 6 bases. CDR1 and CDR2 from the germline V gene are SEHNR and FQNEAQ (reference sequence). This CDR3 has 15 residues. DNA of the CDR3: TGTGCCAGCAGCTCGTACCAGGTAGGGGGCGGCGAGCAGTACTTC. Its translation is CASSSYQVGGGEQYF.

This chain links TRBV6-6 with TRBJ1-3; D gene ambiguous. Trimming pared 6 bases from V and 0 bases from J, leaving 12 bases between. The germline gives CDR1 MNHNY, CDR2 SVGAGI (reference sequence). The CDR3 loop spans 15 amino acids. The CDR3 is CASRRDGISGNTIYF. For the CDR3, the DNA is TGTGCCAGCAGACGCGACGGGATCTCTGGAAACACCATATATTTT.

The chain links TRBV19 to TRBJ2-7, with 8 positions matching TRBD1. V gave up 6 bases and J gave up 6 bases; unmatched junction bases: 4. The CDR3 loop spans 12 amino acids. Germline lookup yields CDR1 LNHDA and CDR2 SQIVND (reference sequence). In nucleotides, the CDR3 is TGTGCCAGTAGCCCAGGGGGCCTCGAGCAGTACTTC. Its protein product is CASSPGGLEQYF.

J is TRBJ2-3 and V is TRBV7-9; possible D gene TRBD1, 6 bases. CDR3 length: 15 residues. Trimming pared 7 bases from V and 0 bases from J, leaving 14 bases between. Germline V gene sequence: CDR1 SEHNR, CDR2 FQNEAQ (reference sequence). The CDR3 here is CASTLWQGSTDTQYF. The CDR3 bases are TGTGCCAGCACCCTATGGCAGGGGAGCACAGATACGCAGTATTTT.

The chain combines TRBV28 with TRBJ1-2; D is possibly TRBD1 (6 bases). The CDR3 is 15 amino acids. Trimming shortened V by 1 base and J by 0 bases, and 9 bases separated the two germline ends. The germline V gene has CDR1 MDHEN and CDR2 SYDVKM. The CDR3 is CASSLSTGANYGYTF. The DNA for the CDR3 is TGTGCCAGCAGTTTATCGACAGGAGCTAACTATGGCTACACCTTC.

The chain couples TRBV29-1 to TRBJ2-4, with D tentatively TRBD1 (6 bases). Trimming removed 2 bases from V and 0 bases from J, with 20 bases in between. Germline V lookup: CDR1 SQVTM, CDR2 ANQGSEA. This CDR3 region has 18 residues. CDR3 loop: CSVEMGPTGSIAKNIQYF. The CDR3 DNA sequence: TGCAGCGTTGAAATGGGGCCCACAGGGAGCATAGCCAAAAACATTCAGTACTTC.

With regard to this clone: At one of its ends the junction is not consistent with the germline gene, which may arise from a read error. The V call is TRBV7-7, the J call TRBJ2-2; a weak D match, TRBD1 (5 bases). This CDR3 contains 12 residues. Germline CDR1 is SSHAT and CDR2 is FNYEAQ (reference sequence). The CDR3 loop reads CASSSRDGELFF. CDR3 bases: TGTGCTAGCAGTTCCAGGGACGGGGAGCTGTTTTTT. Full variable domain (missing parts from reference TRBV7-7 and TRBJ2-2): GAGVSQSPRYKVTKRGQDVTLRCDPISSHATLYWYQQALGQGPEFLTYFNYEAQPDKSGLPSDRFSAERPEGSISTLTIQRTEQRDSAMYRCASSSRDGELFFGEGSRLTVL.

The CDR3 DNA is TGCGCCAGCAGCTTGGAGCCGAACACCGGGGAGCTGTTTTTT. Amino acids: CASSLEPNTGELFF. The rearrangement uses TRBV5-1 and TRBJ2-2, with D unresolved. There are 14 residues in the CDR3. In germline, CDR1 is SGHRS, CDR2 YFSETQ. Between the trimmed V and J ends, which lost 0 bases and 0 bases, there was a span of 3 bases.

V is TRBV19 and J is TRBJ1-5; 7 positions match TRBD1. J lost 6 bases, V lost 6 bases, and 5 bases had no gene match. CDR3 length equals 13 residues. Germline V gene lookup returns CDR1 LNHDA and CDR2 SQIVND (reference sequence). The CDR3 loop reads CASRDRDPQPQHF. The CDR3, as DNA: TGTGCCAGTAGAGACAGGGATCCTCAGCCCCAGCATTTT.

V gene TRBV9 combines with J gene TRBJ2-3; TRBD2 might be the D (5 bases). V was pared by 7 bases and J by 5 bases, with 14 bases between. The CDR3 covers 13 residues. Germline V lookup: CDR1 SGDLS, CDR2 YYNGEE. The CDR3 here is CASGPEAGDTQYF. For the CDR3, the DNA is TGTGCCAGCGGGCCGGAGGCAGGAGATACGCAGTATTTT.

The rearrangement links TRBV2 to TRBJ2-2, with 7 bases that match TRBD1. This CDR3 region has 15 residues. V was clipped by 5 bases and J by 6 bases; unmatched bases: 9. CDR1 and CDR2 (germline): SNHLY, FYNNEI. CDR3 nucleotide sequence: TGTGCCAGCAGTCTACAGGGGCCAACGGCCGGGGAGCTGTTTTTT. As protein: CASSLQGPTAGELFF.